Presented here are 6 T cell receptor beta chains from one specimen sequenced in a study of blood T cell repertoires in COVID-19. Sequencing used immunoSEQ multiplex PCR; TCRdb keeps in-frame clones, though not all of them. The table includes 100,000 to 150,000 clones, approximately 68% detected once. The specimen sequenced was peripheral blood. The receptors come from a woman aged 65 to 85 with acute or convalescent COVID-19.

DNA for the CDR3: TGTGCCAGCAGCTTAAAGGCGGACAGGGGGCACTACGAGCAGTACTTC. Its translation: CASSLKADRGHYEQYF. The V call is TRBV11-2, the J call TRBJ2-7, with 11 positions matching TRBD1. Germline V lookup: CDR1 SGHAT, CDR2 FQNNGV. V trimming: 2 bases; J trimming: 3 bases; junction bases outside the gene matches: 6. The CDR3 length is 16 residues.

The chain uses TRBV4-1 and TRBJ1-2; 10 bases are a match to TRBD1. The V and J ends lost 1 base and 6 bases, in that order; junction bases with no gene match: 8. The CDR3 runs 16 residues. Germline lookup yields CDR1 MGHRA and CDR2 YSYEKL. The CDR3 loop is CASSQVGTGVFDGYTF. CDR3 in DNA: TGCGCCAGCAGCCAAGTTGGGACAGGGGTGTTCGATGGCTACACCTTC.

This clone occurred a few times. The chain has TRBV14 and TRBJ1-2, with 10 bases fitting TRBD1. CDR3 size: 17 residues. Per germline, CDR1 SGHDN and CDR2 FVKESK. V gave up 4 bases and J gave up 6 bases; unmatched junction bases: 14. The CDR3 DNA reads TGTGCCAGCAGCCGAACCGGGACAGGGGCGGCTCGGAATGGCTACACCTTC. This codes for CASSRTGTGAARNGYTF.

This clone was counted many times. This chain connects TRBV5-4 to TRBJ2-3; a possible D gene is TRBD1 (6 bases). This CDR3 has 16 residues. Trimming took off 4 bases at V and 6 bases at J, with 21 bases between the two ends. Per germline, CDR1 SGHNT and CDR2 YYREEE (reference sequence). CDR3 in amino acids: CASSPAVHRASDTQYF. CDR3 in DNA: TGTGCCAGCAGCCCGGCCGTTCACAGGGCTTCCGATACGCAGTATTTT.

The chain uses TRBV3-1 (or the pseudogene TRBV3-2) and TRBJ1-6; D not certain. Looked up from germline, CDR1 is LGHDT and CDR2 is YNNKEL (reference sequence). Trimming pared 4 bases from V and 4 bases from J, leaving 11 bases between. CDR3 length equals 15 residues. The CDR3 coding sequence is TGTGCCAGCAGCCGTTACAGTGCTTATAATTCACCCCTCCACTTT. Translation gives CASSRYSAYNSPLHF.

This chain connects TRBV3-1 (or the pseudogene TRBV3-2) to TRBJ2-7, with D unresolved. This CDR3 region has 14 residues. Germline V gives CDR1 LGHDT, CDR2 YNNKEL (reference sequence). Trimming pared 6 bases from V and 2 bases from J, leaving 14 bases between. The CDR3 is CASRLTGRPYEQYF. As DNA, the CDR3 is TGTGCCAGCAGGCTAACTGGGCGACCCTACGAGCAGTACTTC.